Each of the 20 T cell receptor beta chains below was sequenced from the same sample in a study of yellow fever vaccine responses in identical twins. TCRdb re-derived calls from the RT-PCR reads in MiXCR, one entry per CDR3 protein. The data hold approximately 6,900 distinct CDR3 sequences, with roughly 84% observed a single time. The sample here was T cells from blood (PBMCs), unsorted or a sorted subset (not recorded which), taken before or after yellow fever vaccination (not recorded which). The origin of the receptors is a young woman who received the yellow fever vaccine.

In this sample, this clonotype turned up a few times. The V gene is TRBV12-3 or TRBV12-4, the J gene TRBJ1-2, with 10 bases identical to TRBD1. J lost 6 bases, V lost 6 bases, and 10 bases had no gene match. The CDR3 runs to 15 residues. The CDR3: CASSYTGTGDDGYTF. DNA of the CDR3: TGTGCCAGCAGCTACACCGGGACAGGGGACGATGGCTACACCTTC.

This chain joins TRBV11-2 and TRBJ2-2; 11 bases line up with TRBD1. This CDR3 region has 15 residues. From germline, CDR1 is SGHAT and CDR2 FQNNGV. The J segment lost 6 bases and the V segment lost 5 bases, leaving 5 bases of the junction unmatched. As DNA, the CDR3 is TGTGCCAGCAGCCCTAGGACAGGGGGCTCCGGGGAGCTGTTTTTT. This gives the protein CASSPRTGGSGELFF. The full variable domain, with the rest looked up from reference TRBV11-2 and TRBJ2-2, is EAGVAQSPRYKIIEKRQSVAFWCNPISGHATLYWYQQILGQGPKLLIQFQNNGVVDDSQLPKDRFSAERLKGVDSTLKIQPAKLEDSAVYLCASSPRTGGSGELFFGEGSRLTVL.

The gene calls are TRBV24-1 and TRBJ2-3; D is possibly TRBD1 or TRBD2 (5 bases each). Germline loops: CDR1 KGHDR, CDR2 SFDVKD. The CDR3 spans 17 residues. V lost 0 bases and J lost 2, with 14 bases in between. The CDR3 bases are TGTGCCACCAGTGATTTGTACGGACACCGGGACACAGATACGCAGTATTTT. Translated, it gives CATSDLYGHRDTDTQYF.

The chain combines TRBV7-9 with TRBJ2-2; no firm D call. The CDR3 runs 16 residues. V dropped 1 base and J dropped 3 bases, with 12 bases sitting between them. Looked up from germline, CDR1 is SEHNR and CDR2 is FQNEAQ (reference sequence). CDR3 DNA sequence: TGTGCCAGCAGCTTAGTTGAACCTCGGGACACCGGGGAGCTGTTTTTT. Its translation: CASSLVEPRDTGELFF.

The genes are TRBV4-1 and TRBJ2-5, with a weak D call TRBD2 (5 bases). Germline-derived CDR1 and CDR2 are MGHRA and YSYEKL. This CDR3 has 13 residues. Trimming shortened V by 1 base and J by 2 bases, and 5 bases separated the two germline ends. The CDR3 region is CASSQGLQETQYF. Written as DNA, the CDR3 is TGCGCCAGCAGCCAAGGACTACAAGAGACCCAGTACTTC.

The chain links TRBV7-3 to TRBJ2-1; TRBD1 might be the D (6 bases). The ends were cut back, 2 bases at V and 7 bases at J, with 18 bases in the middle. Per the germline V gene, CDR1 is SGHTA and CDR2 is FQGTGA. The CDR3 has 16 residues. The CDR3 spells CASSLVGAATGNEQFF. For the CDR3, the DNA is TGTGCCAGCAGCTTAGTTGGGGCAGCTACAGGGAATGAGCAGTTCTTC.

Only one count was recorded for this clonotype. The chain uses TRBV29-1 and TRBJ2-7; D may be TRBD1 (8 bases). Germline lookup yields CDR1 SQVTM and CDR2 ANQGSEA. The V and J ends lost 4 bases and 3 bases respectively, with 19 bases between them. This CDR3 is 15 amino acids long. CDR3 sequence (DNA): TGCAGCGTTGGTCGGGGGGATACAGGGGGCTACGAGCAGTACTTC. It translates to CSVGRGDTGGYEQYF.

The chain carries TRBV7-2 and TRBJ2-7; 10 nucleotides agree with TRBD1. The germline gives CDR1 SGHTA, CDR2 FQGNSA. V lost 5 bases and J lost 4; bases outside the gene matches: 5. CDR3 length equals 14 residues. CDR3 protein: CASSAGTGAYEQYF. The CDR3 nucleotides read TGTGCCAGCAGCGCCGGGACAGGGGCTTACGAGCAGTACTTC.

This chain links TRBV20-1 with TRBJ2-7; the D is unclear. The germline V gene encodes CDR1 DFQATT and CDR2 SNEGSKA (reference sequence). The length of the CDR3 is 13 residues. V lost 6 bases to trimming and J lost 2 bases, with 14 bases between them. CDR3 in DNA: TGCAGTGCCACTTCCCGTCCTACCTACGAGCAGTACTTC. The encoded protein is CSATSRPTYEQYF.

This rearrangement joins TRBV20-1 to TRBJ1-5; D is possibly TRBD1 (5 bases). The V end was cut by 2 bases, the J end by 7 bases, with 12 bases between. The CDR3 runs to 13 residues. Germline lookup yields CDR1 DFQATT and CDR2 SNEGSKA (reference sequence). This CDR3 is CSARPRGEQPQHF. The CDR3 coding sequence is TGCAGTGCTAGACCCCGGGGGGAACAGCCCCAGCATTTT.

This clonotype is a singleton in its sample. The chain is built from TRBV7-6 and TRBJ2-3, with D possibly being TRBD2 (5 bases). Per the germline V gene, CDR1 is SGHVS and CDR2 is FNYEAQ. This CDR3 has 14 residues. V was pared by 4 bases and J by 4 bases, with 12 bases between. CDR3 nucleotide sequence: TGTGCCAGCAGCTCTCGGACTGTATCAGATACGCAGTATTTT. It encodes CASSSRTVSDTQYF.

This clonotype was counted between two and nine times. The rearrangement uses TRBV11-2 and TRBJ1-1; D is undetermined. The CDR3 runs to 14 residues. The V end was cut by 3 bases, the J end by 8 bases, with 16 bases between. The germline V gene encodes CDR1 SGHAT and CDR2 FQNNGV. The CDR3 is CASSFIRHPPEAFF. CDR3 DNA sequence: TGTGCCAGCAGCTTTATACGACATCCTCCAGAAGCTTTCTTT. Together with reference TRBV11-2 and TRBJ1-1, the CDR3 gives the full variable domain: EAGVAQSPRYKIIEKRQSVAFWCNPISGHATLYWYQQILGQGPKLLIQFQNNGVVDDSQLPKDRFSAERLKGVDSTLKIQPAKLEDSAVYLCASSFIRHPPEAFFGQGTRLTVV.

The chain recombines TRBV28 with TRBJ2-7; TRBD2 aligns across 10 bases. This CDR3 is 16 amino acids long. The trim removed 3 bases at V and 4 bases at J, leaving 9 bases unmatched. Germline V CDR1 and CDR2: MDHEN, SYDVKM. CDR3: CASSFAASGSMYEQYF. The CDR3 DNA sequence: TGTGCCAGCAGTTTCGCCGCTAGCGGGAGTATGTACGAGCAGTACTTC. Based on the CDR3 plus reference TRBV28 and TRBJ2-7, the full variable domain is DVKVTQSSRYLVKRTGEKVFLECVQDMDHENMFWYRQDPGLGLRLIYFSYDVKMKEKGDIPEGYSVSREKKERFSLILESASTNQTSMYLCASSFAASGSMYEQYFGPGTRLTVT.

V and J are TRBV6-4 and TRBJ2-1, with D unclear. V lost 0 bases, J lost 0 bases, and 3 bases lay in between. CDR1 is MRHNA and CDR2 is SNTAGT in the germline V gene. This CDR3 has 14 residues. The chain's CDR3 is CASSDSSSYNEQFF. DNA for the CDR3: TGTGCCAGCAGTGACTCAAGCTCCTACAATGAGCAGTTCTTC.

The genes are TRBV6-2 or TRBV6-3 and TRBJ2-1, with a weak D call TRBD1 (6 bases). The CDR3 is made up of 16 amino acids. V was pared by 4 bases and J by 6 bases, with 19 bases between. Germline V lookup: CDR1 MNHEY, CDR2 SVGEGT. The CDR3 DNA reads TGTGCCAGCAGTTGGACAGTCAACCCCCCCCCCAATGAGCAGTTCTTC. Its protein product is CASSWTVNPPPNEQFF.

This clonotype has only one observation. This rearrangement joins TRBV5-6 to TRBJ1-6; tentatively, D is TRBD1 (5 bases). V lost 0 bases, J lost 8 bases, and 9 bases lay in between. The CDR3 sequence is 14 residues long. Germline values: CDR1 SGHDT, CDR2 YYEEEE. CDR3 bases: TGTGCCAGCAGCTTGGGGGACGGATATTCACCCCTCCACTTT. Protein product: CASSLGDGYSPLHF. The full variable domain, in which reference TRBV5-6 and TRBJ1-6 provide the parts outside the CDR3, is DAGVTQSPTHLIKTRGQQVTLRCSPKSGHDTVSWYQQALGQGPQFIFQYYEEEERQRGNFPDRFSGHQFPNYSSELNVNALLLGDSALYLCASSLGDGYSPLHFGNGTRLTVT.

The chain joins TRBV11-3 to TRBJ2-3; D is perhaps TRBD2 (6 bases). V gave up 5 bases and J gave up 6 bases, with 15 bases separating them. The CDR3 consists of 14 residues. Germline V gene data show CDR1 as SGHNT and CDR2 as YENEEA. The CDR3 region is CASSHFMLADTQYF. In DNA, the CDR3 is TGTGCCAGCAGCCACTTTATGCTAGCGGATACGCAGTATTTT.

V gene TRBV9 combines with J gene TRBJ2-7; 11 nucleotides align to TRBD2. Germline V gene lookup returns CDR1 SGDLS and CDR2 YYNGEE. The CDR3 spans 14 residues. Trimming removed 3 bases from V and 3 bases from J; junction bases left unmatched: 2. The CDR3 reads CASSDTSGGYEQYF. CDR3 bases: TGTGCCAGCAGCGATACTAGCGGGGGCTACGAGCAGTACTTC.

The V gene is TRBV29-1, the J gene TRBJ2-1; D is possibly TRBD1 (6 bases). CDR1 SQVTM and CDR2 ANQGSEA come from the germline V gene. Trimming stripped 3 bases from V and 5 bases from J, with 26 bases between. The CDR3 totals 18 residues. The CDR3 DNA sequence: TGCAGCGTTGAGCTAACCGGGCTATTACAGGGAATAAACAATGAGCAGTTCTTC. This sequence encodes CSVELTGLLQGINNEQFF.

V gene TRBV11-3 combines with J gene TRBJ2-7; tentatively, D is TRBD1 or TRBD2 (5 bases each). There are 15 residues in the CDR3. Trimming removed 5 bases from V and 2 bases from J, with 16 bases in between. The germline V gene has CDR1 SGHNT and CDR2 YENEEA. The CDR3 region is CASSLTGTFAYEQYF. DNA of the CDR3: TGTGCCAGCAGCCTAACCGGGACCTTCGCCTACGAGCAGTACTTC.